This T cell receptor beta chain was recovered during a study of identifying expanded T cells in peripheral blood. This CDR3 comprises 15 residues. V gave up 5 bases and J gave up 3 bases, with 17 bases separating them. Germline V gene sequence: CDR1 GTSNPN, CDR2 SVGIG (reference sequence). Generated by immunoSEQ multiplex PCR, the TCRdb table keeps only in-frame clones and is missing some. The sample includes more than 95,000 clones, approximately 84% of them seen just once. Concerning this clone: The antigen is unknown.

Notes on the study in general: Across healthy donors, higher total template counts meant significantly greater roughly two-week count variance.

This clonotype was sampled from a person aged 18 to 69 in good health. Sequences were obtained from blood. The rearrangement joins TRBV30 to TRBJ1-3; the D is unclear. As DNA, the CDR3 is TGTGCCTGGCAGAGGGCCAGTGAGATTGGAAACACCATATATTTT. This codes for CAWQRASEIGNTIYF.